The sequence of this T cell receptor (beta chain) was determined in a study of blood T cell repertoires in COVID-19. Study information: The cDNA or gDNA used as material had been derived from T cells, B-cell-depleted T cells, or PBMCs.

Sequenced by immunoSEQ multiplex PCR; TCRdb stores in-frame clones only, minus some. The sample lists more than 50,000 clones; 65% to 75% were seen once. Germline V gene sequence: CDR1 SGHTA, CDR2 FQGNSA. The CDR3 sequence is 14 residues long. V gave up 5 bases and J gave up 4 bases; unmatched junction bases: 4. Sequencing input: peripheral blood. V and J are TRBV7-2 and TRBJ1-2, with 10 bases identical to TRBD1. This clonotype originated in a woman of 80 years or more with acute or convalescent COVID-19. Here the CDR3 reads CASSQRTGGYGYTF. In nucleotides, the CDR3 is TGTGCCAGCAGCCAAAGGACAGGGGGCTATGGCTACACCTTC.